A single sample gave rise to the 17 T cell receptor beta chains below, sequenced in a study of shared clonotypes between healthy human individuals. Here immunoSEQ multiplex PCR was the method, and the copy in TCRdb shows in-frame clones only, minus some. The repertoire holds under 120,000 clones, with about 72% as singletons. Sample: memory CD8+ T cells sorted from blood. Regarding subset: CD45RO+ cells pooled with CCR7-negative TemRA cells. The receptors here all came from a woman aged 25-40 years in good health.

V and J are TRBV10-2 and TRBJ1-1; the D gene is possibly TRBD1 (6 bases). CDR1 and CDR2 from the germline V gene are WSHSY and SAAADI. V was pared by 5 bases and J by 1 base, with 8 bases between. The CDR3 contains 13 residues. The CDR3 nucleotides are TGCGCCAGCAGTCCGACAGGGAACACTGAAGCTTTCTTT. This codes for CASSPTGNTEAFF.

This clone was seen at least ten times. CDR3 region: CASSLTGADGYTF. Written as DNA, the CDR3 is TGTGCCAGCAGCTTAACAGGGGCTGATGGCTACACCTTC. This chain joins TRBV7-3 and TRBJ1-2, with D possibly TRBD1 on 5 matching bases. Deletions cut 0 bases from V and 6 bases from J, with 8 bases between. The CDR3 is 13 amino acids. The germline gives CDR1 SGHTA, CDR2 FQGTGA.

This chain's CDR3 is CASSGGTAYEQYF. CDR3 nucleotide sequence: TGTGCCAGCAGTGGGGGGACCGCCTACGAGCAGTACTTC. The J gene is TRBJ2-7, the V gene TRBV25-1; the D gene could be TRBD1 or TRBD2 (5 bases each). Looked up from germline, CDR1 is MGHDK and CDR2 is SYGVNS. V dropped 4 bases and J dropped 2 bases, with 9 bases sitting between them. CDR3 length equals 13 residues.

V gene TRBV11-2 combines with J gene TRBJ2-5; unclear D gene. Trimming left V 3 bases short and J 3 bases short, with 11 bases between. Germline V gene data show CDR1 as SGHAT and CDR2 as FQNNGV. There are 14 residues in the CDR3. In DNA, the CDR3 is TGTGCCAGCAGCTTTTCACCTGGGAAAGAGACCCAGTACTTC. Residues: CASSFSPGKETQYF.

This chain links TRBV2 with TRBJ2-7; 9 nucleotides agree with TRBD2. J lost 3 bases, V lost 3 bases, and 3 bases had no gene match. The CDR3 runs to 14 residues. Germline values: CDR1 SNHLY, CDR2 FYNNEI. The CDR3 reads CASSDPTSGYEQYF. CDR3 nucleotide sequence: TGTGCCAGCAGTGATCCGACTAGCGGCTACGAGCAGTACTTC.

In regard to this clone: Other DNA variants within this sample encode the same CDR3. The gene calls are TRBV7-9 and TRBJ2-1; D may match TRBD1 or TRBD2 (6 bases each). Germline CDR1 SEHNR, CDR2 FQNEAQ (reference sequence). The CDR3 has 16 amino acids. The germline V and J ends were trimmed by 5 bases and 4 bases, with 18 bases remaining between them. CDR3 in amino acids: CASSPKGGSRYNEQFF. CDR3 coding DNA: TGTGCCAGCAGCCCCAAGGGGGGAAGCCGATACAATGAGCAGTTCTTC. Based on the CDR3 plus reference TRBV7-9 and TRBJ2-1, the full variable domain is DTGVSQNPRHKITKRGQNVTFRCDPISEHNRLYWYRQTLGQGPEFLTYFQNEAQLEKSRLLSDRFSAERPKGSFSTLEIQRTEQGDSAMYLCASSPKGGSRYNEQFFGPGTRLTVL.

This clone showed up many times. The J gene is TRBJ1-2, the V gene TRBV29-1; the D gene is possibly TRBD1 (5 bases). Germline V lookup: CDR1 SQVTM, CDR2 ANQGSEA. The V end was cut by 7 bases, the J end by 8 bases, with 17 bases between. The CDR3 is made up of 12 amino acids. Here the CDR3 reads CSALDPWDGYTF. CDR3 DNA sequence: TGCAGCGCCCTGGACCCTTGGGACGGCTACACCTTC.

CDR3 amino acids: CASGSLINEQFF. In DNA, the CDR3 is TGTGCCAGCGGGAGTTTGATCAATGAGCAGTTCTTC. The chain employs TRBV6-6 and TRBJ2-1; tentative D call: TRBD2 (5 bases). The CDR3 is made up of 12 amino acids. Per germline, CDR1 MNHNY and CDR2 SVGAGI (reference sequence). V lost 8 bases and J lost 6, with 11 bases in between.

In its sample, this clone was seen a few times. The rearrangement joins TRBV10-3 to TRBJ1-3; D unclear. Germline loops: CDR1 ENHRY, CDR2 SYGVKD. This CDR3 region has 13 residues. V dropped 2 bases and J dropped 5 bases, with 7 bases sitting between them. For the CDR3, the DNA is TGTGCCATCAGTGAGCCCGACAGAAACACCATATATTTT. It translates to CAISEPDRNTIYF.

In this sample, this clone turned up a few times. The chain uses TRBV9 and TRBJ2-5; D perhaps matches TRBD2 (6 bases). The CDR3 is made up of 14 amino acids. Between the trimmed V and J ends, which lost 4 bases and 2 bases, there was a span of 12 bases. In germline, CDR1 is SGDLS, CDR2 YYNGEE. The CDR3 DNA sequence: TGTGCCAGCAGCCTAGCCGGGACTCAAGAGACCCAGTACTTC. This gives the protein CASSLAGTQETQYF.

The chain employs TRBV2 and TRBJ2-1; 9 nucleotides match TRBD2. CDR1 is SNHLY and CDR2 is FYNNEI in the germline V gene. This CDR3 contains 15 residues. Trimming removed 7 bases from V and 8 bases from J; junction bases left unmatched: 12. The CDR3 DNA is TGTGCCAGCACCTTTTTAGCGGGAGAAGAGGATGAGCAGTTCTTC. Amino acids: CASTFLAGEEDEQFF.

Comment on this clone: This sequence is one base from a far larger clone and is likely a read error. The V and J genes are TRBV6-4 and TRBJ2-3; 7 nucleotides match TRBD2. The CDR3 sequence is 17 residues long. V shed 0 bases and J 3 bases; nucleotides not matched to a gene: 9. The germline gives CDR1 MRHNA, CDR2 SNTAGT. The CDR3 is CASSDSAGAGRTDTQYF. The CDR3 nucleotides read TGTGCCAGCAGTGACTCGGCAGGAGCGGGAAGAACAGATACGCAGTATTTT.

The genes are TRBV14 and TRBJ2-7; D is possibly TRBD1 or TRBD2 (6 bases each). Germline V gene data show CDR1 as SGHDN and CDR2 as FVKESK. The ends were cut back, 2 bases at V and 2 bases at J, with 7 bases in the middle. This CDR3 has 13 amino acids. CDR3 in DNA: TGTGCCAGCAGCCAACGGGGGCCCTACGAGCAGTACTTC. As protein: CASSQRGPYEQYF.

The chain employs TRBV6-1 and TRBJ2-2; the match to TRBD2 covers 9 bases. This CDR3 contains 17 residues. Germline CDR1 and CDR2: MNHNS and SASEGT. The V segment lost 3 bases and the J segment 7 bases; nucleotides outside the gene matches: 12. The CDR3: CASSEGVAGVRSGELFF. The DNA for the CDR3 is TGTGCCAGCAGTGAGGGGGTAGCGGGAGTACGGAGCGGGGAGCTGTTTTTT.

V and J are TRBV28 and TRBJ2-1, with D unclear. The CDR3 is 15 residues long. The germline V and J ends were trimmed by 2 bases and 4 bases, with 12 bases remaining between them. Germline V gene lookup returns CDR1 MDHEN and CDR2 SYDVKM. The CDR3 region is CASSLIQSAYNEQFF. CDR3 DNA sequence: TGTGCCAGCAGTTTAATCCAGTCTGCATACAATGAGCAGTTCTTC.

This clone was counted a few times. This sequence joins TRBV5-1 and TRBJ1-2; no firm D call. The CDR3 sequence is 13 residues long. With 5 bases removed from V and 0 bases from J, the gap between germline ends came to 8 bases. In germline, CDR1 is SGHRS, CDR2 YFSETQ. The CDR3 protein is CASSKEPNYGYTF. The DNA for the CDR3 is TGCGCCAGCAGTAAAGAACCTAACTATGGCTACACCTTC.

CDR3 sequence (DNA): TGCGCCAGCAGTGAAAGGGATACGCAGTATTTT. This translates into CASSERDTQYF. The rearrangement joins TRBV10-1 to TRBJ2-3, with unresolved D. The CDR3 runs to 11 residues. CDR1 is WNHNN, CDR2 SYGVQD, per germline (reference sequence). Deletions cut 3 bases from V and 6 bases from J, with 4 bases between.